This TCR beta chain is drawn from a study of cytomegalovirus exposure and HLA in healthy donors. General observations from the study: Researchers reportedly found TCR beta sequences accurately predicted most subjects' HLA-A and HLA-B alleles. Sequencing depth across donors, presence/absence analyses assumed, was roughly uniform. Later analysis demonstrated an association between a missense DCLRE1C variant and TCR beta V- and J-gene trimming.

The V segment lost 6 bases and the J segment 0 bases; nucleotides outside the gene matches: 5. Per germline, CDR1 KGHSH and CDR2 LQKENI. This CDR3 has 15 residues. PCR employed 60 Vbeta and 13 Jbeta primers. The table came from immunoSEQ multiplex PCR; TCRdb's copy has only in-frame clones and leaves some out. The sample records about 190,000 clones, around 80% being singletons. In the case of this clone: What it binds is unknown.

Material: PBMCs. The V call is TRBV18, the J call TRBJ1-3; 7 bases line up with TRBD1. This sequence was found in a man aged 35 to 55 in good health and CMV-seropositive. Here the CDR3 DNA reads TGTGCCAGCTCGGAAACAGGGGCCTCTGGAAACACCATATATTTT. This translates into CASSETGASGNTIYF.